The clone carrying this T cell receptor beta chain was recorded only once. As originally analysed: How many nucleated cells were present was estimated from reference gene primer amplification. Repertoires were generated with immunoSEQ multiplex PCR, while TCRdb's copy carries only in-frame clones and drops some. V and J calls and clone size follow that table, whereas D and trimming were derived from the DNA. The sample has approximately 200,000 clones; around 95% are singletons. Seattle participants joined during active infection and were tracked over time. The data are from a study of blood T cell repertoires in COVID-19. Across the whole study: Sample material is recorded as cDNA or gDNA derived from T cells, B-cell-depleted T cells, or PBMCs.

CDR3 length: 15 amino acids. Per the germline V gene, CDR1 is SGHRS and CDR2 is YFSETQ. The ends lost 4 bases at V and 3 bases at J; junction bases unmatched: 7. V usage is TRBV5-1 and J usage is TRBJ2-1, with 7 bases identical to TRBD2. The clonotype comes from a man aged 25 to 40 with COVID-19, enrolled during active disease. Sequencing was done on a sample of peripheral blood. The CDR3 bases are TGCGCCAGCAGCCTGAGCGGGGCCGACTACAATGAGCAGTTCTTC. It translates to CASSLSGADYNEQFF.